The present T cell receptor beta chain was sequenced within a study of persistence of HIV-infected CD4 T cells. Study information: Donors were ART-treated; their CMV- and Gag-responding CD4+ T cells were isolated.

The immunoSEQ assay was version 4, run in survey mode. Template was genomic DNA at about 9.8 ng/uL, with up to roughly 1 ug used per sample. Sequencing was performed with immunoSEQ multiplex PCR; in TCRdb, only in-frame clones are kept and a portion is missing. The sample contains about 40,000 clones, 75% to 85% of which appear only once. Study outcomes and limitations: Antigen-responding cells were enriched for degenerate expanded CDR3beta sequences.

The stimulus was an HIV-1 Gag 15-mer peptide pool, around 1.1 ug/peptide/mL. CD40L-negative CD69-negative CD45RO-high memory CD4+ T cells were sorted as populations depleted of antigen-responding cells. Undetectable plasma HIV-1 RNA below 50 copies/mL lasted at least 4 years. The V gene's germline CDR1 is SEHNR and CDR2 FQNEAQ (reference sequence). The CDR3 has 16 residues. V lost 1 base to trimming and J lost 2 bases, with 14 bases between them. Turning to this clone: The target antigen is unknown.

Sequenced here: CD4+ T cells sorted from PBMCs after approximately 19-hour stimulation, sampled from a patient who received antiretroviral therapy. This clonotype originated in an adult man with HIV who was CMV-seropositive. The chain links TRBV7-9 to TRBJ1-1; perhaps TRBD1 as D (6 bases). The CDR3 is CASSLGLGQSNTEAFF. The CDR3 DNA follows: TGTGCCAGCAGCTTAGGCCTCGGACAGTCAAACACTGAAGCTTTCTTT.